This T cell receptor beta chain emerged from a study of siplizumab effects on memory and regulatory T cells. TCRdb keeps only in-frame clones here, not all; method: immunoSEQ multiplex PCR. Of some 100,000 clones listed, just over 90% are singletons. Looked up from germline, CDR1 is SGHTA and CDR2 is FQGNSA. The CDR3 covers 14 residues. V gave up 5 bases and J gave up 3 bases, with 14 bases separating them. Sequencing was carried out using non-Treg CD4+ T cells sorted from blood. This TCR derives from a human donor in good health. V usage is TRBV7-2 and J usage is TRBJ2-7; D tentatively reads TRBD1 or TRBD2 (6 bases each). This chain's CDR3 is CASSPEGGRYEQYF. The DNA for the CDR3 is TGTGCCAGCAGCCCGGAGGGGGGTCGCTACGAGCAGTACTTC.